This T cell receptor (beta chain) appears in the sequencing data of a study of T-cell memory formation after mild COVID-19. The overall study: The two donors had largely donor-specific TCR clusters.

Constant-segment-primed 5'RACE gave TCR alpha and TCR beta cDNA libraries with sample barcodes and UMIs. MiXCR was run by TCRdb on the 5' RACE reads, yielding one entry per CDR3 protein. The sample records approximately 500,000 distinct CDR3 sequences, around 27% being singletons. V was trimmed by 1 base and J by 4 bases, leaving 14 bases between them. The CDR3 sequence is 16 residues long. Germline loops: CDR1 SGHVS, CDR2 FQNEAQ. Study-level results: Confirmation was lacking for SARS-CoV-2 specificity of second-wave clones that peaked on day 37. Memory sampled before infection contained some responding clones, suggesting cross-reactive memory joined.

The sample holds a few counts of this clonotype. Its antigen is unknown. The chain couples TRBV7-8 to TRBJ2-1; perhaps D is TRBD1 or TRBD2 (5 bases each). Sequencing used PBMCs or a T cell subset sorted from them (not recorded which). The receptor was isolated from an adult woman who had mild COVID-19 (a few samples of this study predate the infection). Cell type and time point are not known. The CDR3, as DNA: TGTGCCAGCAGCTTAGTCTCAGGGAGTAGGTACAATGAGCAGTTCTTC. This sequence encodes CASSLVSGSRYNEQFF.